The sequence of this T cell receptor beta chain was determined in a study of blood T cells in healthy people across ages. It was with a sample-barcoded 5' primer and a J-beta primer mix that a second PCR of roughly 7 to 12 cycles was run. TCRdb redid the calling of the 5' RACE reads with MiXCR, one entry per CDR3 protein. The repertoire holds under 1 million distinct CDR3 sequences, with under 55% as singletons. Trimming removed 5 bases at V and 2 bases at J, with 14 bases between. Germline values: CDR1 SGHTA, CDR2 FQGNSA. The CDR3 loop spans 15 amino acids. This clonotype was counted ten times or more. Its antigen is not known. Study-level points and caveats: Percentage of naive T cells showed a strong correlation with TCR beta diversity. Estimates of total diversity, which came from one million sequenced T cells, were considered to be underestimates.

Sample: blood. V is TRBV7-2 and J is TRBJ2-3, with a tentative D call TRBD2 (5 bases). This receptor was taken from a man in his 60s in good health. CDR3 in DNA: TGTGCCAGCAGCCAGGACTCCCTTTCCACAGATACGCAGTATTTT. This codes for CASSQDSLSTDTQYF.